This entry is about one T cell receptor (beta chain). No antigen is known for it. This sample stems from a study of cytomegalovirus exposure and HLA in healthy donors. For the study at large: An early data release held some 85 million unique TCRs from HLA-typed donors.

The study, taken as a whole, reports: It was likely that a cluster of highly shared sequence variants was a sequencing artifact.

The PCR made use of 60 Vbeta and 13 Jbeta primers. Profiled with immunoSEQ multiplex PCR; TCRdb holds only in-frame clones, not every one. The sample includes about 170,000 clones, roughly 84% of them seen just once. Germline CDR1 SGDLS, CDR2 YYNGEE. The V end lost 5 bases, the J end lost 8 bases, and 10 bases lay between the germline ends. The CDR3 runs to 12 residues. This receptor was taken from a male donor in good health and CMV-seronegative. The chain recombines TRBV9 with TRBJ1-4; D possibly corresponds to TRBD1 (5 bases). Sequenced: PBMCs. CDR3 sequence (DNA): TGTGCCAGCAGGGGGCCTGAGGAAAAACTGTTTTTT. Its translation is CASRGPEEKLFF.